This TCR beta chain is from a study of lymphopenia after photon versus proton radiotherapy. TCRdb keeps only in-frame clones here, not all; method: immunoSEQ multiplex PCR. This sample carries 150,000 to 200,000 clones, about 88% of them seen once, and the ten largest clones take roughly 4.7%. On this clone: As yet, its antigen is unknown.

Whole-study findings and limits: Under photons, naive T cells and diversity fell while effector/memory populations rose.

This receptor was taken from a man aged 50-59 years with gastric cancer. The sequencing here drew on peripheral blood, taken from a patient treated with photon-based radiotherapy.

CDR3: CASSLTGAGNTIYF. CDR3 nucleotide sequence: TGTGCCAGCAGCCTAACAGGGGCTGGAAACACCATATATTTT. The chain employs TRBV7-2 and TRBJ1-3, with 7 nucleotides matching TRBD1. The V gene's germline CDR1 is SGHTA and CDR2 FQGNSA. The V and J ends lost 5 bases and 2 bases, in that order; junction bases with no gene match: 3. The CDR3 totals 14 residues.